This is a list of T cell receptor beta chains from one sample in a study of CD4+ T cells in melanoma. The protocol was immunoSEQ multiplex PCR, while the TCRdb copy is restricted to in-frame clones and leaves out a portion. The sample has some 13,000 clones; approximately 70% are singletons. What was sequenced was cells from a culture (not recorded whether cultured in vitro). Source of these receptors: a human donor with melanoma. CDR3s include the opening cysteine and the closing phenylalanine or tryptophan. A D gene is named only where the DNA matches it firmly. Only some rows state a clone size, as once, few, many or a class for expanded clones.

>13|TRBV11-3|NA|once|TRBJ1-1
TGTGCCAGCAGCTTAGGGGAGGGCAGGGAAGCTTTCTTT
CASSLGEGREAFF
>14|TRBV25-1|TRBD2|NA|TRBJ2-1
TGTGCCAGCAGGCCTAGCGGGGGATACAATGAGCAGTTCTTC
CASRPSGGYNEQFF
>14|TRBV11-1|NA|NA|TRBJ1-1
TGTGCCAGCAGCTTTTTCTCATACGGGGCTGAAGCTTTCTTT
CASSFFSYGAEAFF
>15|TRBV6-5|NA|NA|TRBJ1-1
TGTGCCAGCACCCCAATGCCGACAGGAGTTGCTGAAGCTTTCTTT
CASTPMPTGVAEAFF
>15|TRBV19|NA|few|TRBJ1-2
TGTGCCAGTAGTAAAGACAGGCCGGGGAACTATGGCTACACCTTC
CASSKDRPGNYGYTF
>15|TRBV6-5|TRBD2|few|TRBJ2-4
TGTGCCAGCAGGGGTACTAGCGGGGGGGTAGGCATTCAGTACTTC
CASRGTSGGVGIQYF
>15|TRBV12-5|TRBD2|NA|TRBJ2-1
TGTGCTAGTGGAGCGGGGGGGAGCTCCTACAATGAGCAGTTCTTC
CASGAGGSSYNEQFF
>14|TRBV19|NA|NA|TRBJ1-1
TGTGCCAGTAGTAAGGCAAGAATGAACACTGAAGCTTTCTTT
CASSKARMNTEAFF
>13|TRBV5-4|TRBD1|few|TRBJ2-2
TGTGCCAGCAGCGGACAGGGGACAAGGGAGCTGTTTTTT
CASSGQGTRELFF
>12|TRBV5-1|NA|once|TRBJ2-7
TGCGCCAGCAGGGACAACACCTACGAGCAGTACTTC
CASRDNTYEQYF
>13|TRBV5-1|NA|NA|TRBJ1-4
TGCGCCAGCAGTCAGGAAATCAATGAAAAACTGTTTTTT
CASSQEINEKLFF
>11|TRBV30|NA|NA|TRBJ2-1
TGTGCCTGGCTCGGGCTCAATGAGCAGTTCTTC
CAWLGLNEQFF
>15|TRBV6-1|TRBD1|NA|TRBJ2-1
TGTGCCAGCAGTGAGGGGACAGGGATCAACAATGAGCAGTTCTTC
CASSEGTGINNEQFF
>13|TRBV30|NA|NA|TRBJ1-1
TGTGCCTGGATCCGACAGAGACGAACTGAAGCTTTCTTT
CAWIRQRRTEAFF
>14|TRBV30|NA|NA|TRBJ2-5
TGTGCCTGGAGTATATCAAGGGGGAGGAAGACCCAGTACTTC
CAWSISRGRKTQYF
>14|TRBV4-1|NA|few|TRBJ1-6
TGCGCCAGCAGCCAAGATGGGAGAAATTCACCCCTCCACTTT
CASSQDGRNSPLHF
>16|TRBV7-9|NA|NA|TRBJ1-1
TGTGCCAGCAGCTTAGGGTTCGGAAGTAGCGACACTGAAGCTTTCTTT
CASSLGFGSSDTEAFF
>15|TRBV18|NA|NA|TRBJ2-5
TGTGCCAGCTCACCATTCGGGGGCCTCCAAGAGACCCAGTACTTC
CASSPFGGLQETQYF
>13|TRBV7-9|NA|NA|TRBJ1-2
TGTGCCAGCAGCTTAGCACAGATCTATGGCTACACCTTC
CASSLAQIYGYTF
>17|TRBV2|NA|few|TRBJ1-4
TGTGCCAGCAGTGATTGGGCAGGCCTTGCAACTAATGAAAAACTGTTTTTT
CASSDWAGLATNEKLFF
>13|TRBV4-1|NA|NA|TRBJ2-3
TGCGCCAGCACCCGGGGGATACTGGATACGCAGTATTTT
CASTRGILDTQYF
>15|TRBV30|NA|NA|TRBJ1-6
TGTGCCTGGAGTGTCTCTGCGGCAGTGAGCTCACCCCTCCACTTT
CAWSVSAAVSSPLHF
>13|TRBV19|NA|NA|TRBJ1-5
TGTGCCAGTAGTATAGATCGATGGCAGCCCCAGCATTTT
CASSIDRWQPQHF
>15|TRBV5-4|NA|NA|TRBJ1-2
TGTGCCAGCAGCTTGGGGGCAGGGATTAGCTATGGCTACACCTTC
CASSLGAGISYGYTF
>14|TRBV2|NA|NA|TRBJ1-2
TGTGCCAGCGGGTCTGGGGGGGGTTCAGATGGCTACACCTTC
CASGSGGGSDGYTF
>14|TRBV27|NA|NA|TRBJ2-5
TGTGCCAGCAGTTTAAACTGGGGGAAAGAGACCCAGTACTTC
CASSLNWGKETQYF
>13|TRBV19|NA|few|TRBJ2-4
TGTGCCAGTAGTAGGGGGTCAGGAGGCATTCAGTACTTC
CASSRGSGGIQYF
>14|TRBV5-6|NA|NA|TRBJ1-6
TGTGCCAGCAGCTTGTGGCAGGTTAATTCACCCCTCCACTTT
CASSLWQVNSPLHF
>15|TRBV14|TRBD1|NA|TRBJ2-7
TGTGCCAGCAGCCAAGATCTAAGACAGGGGTACGAGCAGTACTTC
CASSQDLRQGYEQYF
>17|TRBV27|TRBD2|NA|TRBJ2-3
TGTGCCAGCGGCGGTAGGACTAGCCCCCCTAGGTCAGATACGCAGTATTTT
CASGGRTSPPRSDTQYF
>15|TRBV9|TRBD2|few|TRBJ2-2
TGTGCCAGCAGCCCCAGGACTAGCCTCGCCGGGGAGCTGTTTTTT
CASSPRTSLAGELFF
>14|TRBV7-3|NA|medium-sized|TRBJ1-1
TGTGCCAGCAGCTTCAGTATCGGCAACACTGAAGCTTTCTTT
CASSFSIGNTEAFF
>12|TRBV2|NA|NA|TRBJ2-1
TGTGCCAGCACCCTAGAGCGCAATGAGCAGTTCTTC
CASTLERNEQFF
>16|TRBV2|NA|NA|TRBJ1-2
TGTGCCAGCAGTGAAAGGACAGCTCTTTTTTCGGGTGGCTACACCTTC
CASSERTALFSGGYTF
>15|TRBV2|TRBD1|NA|TRBJ2-3
TGTGCCAGCAGTTCTCGGACAGGGGGGACAGATACGCAGTATTTT
CASSSRTGGTDTQYF
>12|TRBV19|NA|NA|TRBJ2-3
TGTGCCAGTAGTATCAACACAGATACGCAGTATTTT
CASSINTDTQYF
>13|TRBV4-2|NA|NA|TRBJ1-2
TGTGCCAGCAGCCAAGTCCTCCAGGGCGGCTACACCTTC
CASSQVLQGGYTF
>14|TRBV5-1|NA|NA|TRBJ2-5
TGCGCCAGCAGCCTGATGACAGTCCAAGAGACCCAGTACTTC
CASSLMTVQETQYF